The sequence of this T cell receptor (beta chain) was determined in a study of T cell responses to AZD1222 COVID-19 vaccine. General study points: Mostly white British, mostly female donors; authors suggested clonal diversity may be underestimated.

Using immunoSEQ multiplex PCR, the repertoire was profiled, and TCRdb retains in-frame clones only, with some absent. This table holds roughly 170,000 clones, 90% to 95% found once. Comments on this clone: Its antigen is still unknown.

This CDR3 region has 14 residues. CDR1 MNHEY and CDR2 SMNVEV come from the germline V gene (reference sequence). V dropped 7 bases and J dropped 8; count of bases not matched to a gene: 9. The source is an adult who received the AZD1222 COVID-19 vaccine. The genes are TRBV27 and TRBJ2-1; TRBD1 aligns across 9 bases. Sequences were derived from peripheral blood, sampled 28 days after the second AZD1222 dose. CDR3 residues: CASTPGTGIHEQFF. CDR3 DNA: TGTGCCAGCACCCCCGGGACAGGGATCCATGAGCAGTTCTTC.